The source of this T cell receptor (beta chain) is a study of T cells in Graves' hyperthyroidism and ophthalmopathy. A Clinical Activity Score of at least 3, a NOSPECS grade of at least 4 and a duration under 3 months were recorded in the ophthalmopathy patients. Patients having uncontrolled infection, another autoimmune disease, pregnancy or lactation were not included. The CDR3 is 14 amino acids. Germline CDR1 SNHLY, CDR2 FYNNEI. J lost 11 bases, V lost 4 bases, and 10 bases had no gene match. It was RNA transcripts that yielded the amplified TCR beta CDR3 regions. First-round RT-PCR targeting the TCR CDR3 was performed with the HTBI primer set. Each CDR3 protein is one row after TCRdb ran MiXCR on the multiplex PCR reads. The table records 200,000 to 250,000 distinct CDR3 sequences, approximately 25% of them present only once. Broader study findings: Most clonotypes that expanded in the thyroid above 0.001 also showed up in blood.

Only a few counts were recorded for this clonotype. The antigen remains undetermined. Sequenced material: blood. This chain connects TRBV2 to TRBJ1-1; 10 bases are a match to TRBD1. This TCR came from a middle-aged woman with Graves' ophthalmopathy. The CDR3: CASSGRTGGLRAFF. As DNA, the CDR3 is TGTGCCAGCAGTGGAAGGACAGGGGGACTCCGGGCTTTCTTT.